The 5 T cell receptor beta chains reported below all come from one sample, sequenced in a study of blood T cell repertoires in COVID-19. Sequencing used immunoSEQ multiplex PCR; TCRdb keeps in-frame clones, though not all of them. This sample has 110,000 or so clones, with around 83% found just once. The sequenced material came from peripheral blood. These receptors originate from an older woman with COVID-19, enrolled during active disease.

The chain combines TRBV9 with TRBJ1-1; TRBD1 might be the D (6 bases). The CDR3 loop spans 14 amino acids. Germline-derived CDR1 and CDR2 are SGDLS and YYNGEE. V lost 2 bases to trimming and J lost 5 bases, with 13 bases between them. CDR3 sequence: CASSVTGLGTEAFF. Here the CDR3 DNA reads TGTGCCAGCAGCGTTACAGGGCTAGGGACTGAAGCTTTCTTT.

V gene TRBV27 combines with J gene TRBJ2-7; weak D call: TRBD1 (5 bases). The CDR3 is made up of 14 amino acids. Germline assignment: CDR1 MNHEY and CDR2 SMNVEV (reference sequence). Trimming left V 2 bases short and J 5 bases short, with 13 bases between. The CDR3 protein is CASSLQGGLNEQYF. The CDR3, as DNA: TGTGCCAGCAGTTTACAGGGTGGGTTAAACGAGCAGTACTTC.

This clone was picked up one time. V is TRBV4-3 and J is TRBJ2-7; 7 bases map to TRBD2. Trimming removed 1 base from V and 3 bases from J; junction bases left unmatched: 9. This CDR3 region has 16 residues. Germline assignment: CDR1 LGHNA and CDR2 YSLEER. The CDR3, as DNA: TGCGCCAGCAGCCAAGTTGGGGGGGATGGGTACTACGAGCAGTACTTC. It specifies CASSQVGGDGYYEQYF.

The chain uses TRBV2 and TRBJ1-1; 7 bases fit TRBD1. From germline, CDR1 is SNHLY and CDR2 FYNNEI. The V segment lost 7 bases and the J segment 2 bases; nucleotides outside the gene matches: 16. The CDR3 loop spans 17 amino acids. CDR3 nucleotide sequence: TGTGCCAGCACACGAACGACAGGGTCCAGGATCAACACTGAAGCTTTCTTT. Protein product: CASTRTTGSRINTEAFF.

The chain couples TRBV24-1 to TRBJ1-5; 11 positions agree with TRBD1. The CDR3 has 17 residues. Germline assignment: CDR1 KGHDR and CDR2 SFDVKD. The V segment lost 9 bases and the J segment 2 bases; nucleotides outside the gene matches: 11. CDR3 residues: CATATGTGGLGNQPQHF. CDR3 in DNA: TGTGCCACCGCCACCGGGACAGGGGGACTCGGCAATCAGCCCCAGCATTTT.